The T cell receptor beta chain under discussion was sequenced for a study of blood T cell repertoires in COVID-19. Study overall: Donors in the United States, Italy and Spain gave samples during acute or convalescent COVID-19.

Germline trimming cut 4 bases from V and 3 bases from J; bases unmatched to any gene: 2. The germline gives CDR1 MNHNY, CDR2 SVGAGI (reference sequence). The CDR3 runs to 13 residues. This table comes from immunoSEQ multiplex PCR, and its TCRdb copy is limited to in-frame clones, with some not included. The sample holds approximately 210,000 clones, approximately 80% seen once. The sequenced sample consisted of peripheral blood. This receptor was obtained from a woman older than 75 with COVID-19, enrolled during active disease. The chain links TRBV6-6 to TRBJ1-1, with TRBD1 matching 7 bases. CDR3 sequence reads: CASSFQGDTEAFF. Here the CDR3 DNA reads TGTGCCAGCAGTTTCCAGGGGGACACTGAAGCTTTCTTT.